This entry lists 28 T cell receptor beta chains sequenced from one sample in a study of blood T cells in healthy people across ages (dated by TCRdb to between 2014 and 2017). The library was produced with 5' RACE. The instrument given in TCRdb is Illumina HiSeq 2500. A second about 7 to 11 cycle PCR used a sample-barcoded 5' primer and a J-beta primer mix. Using fastp at Q25 and MiXCR, TCRdb reprocessed the public reads and kept productive beta chains. Every distinct CDR3 protein forms one entry, paired with its most common genes and DNA. The sample table holds under 800,000 distinct CDR3 sequences, of which about 21% were seen once. Around 3.4% of the sample is in the top ten clones. The sequencing input was blood. The origin of the receptors is a man between 65 and 85 years old in good health.

Points on this clonotype: A much bigger clone sits one base away, suggesting this may be a read error. The V call is TRBV28, the J call TRBJ2-5; either TRBD1 or TRBD2 may supply D (5 bases each). The tail of the sequence fits TRBJ2-1 better, so the J call may be wrong. Germline V gene sequence: CDR1 MDHEN, CDR2 SYDVKM. CDR3 length equals 15 residues. As DNA, the CDR3 is TGTGCCAGCAGCTCCGGGGCAGGGTTTTACAATGAGCAGTTCTTC. This translates into CASSSGAGFYNEQFF.

The chain couples TRBV7-2 to TRBJ1-3, with 7 nucleotides matching TRBD1. The V and J ends lost 6 bases and 2 bases, in that order; junction bases with no gene match: 7. There are 15 residues in the CDR3. Germline values: CDR1 SGHTA, CDR2 FQGNSA. The CDR3 reads CASSQIDRAGNTIYF. The CDR3 DNA follows: TGTGCCAGCAGTCAAATCGACAGGGCTGGAAACACCATATATTTT. Complete variable domain (other parts from reference TRBV7-2 and TRBJ1-3): GAGVSQSPSNKVTEKGKDVELRCDPISGHTALYWYRQSLGQGLEFLIYFQGNSAPDKSGLPSDRFSAERTGGSVSTLTIQRTQQEDSAVYLCASSQIDRAGNTIYFGEGSWLTVV.

This chain connects TRBV3-1 to TRBJ2-1; perhaps TRBD2 as D (5 bases). CDR1 LGHDT and CDR2 YNNKEL come from the germline V gene (reference sequence). The V gene lost 1 base and the J gene lost 3 bases, with 10 bases spanning the gap. The CDR3 spans 15 residues. CDR3 region: CASSQGERVYNEQFF. CDR3 DNA: TGTGCCAGCAGCCAAGGGGAGAGAGTCTACAATGAGCAGTTCTTC.

The J gene is TRBJ2-2, the V gene TRBV18, with D possibly matching TRBD2 (6 bases). Trimming removed 4 bases at V and 4 bases at J, with 16 bases between. Germline V gene data show CDR1 as KGHSH and CDR2 as LQKENI. The CDR3 is 16 residues long. The CDR3 DNA sequence: TGTGCCAGCTCACTTTACGGGAGTGTGAGCACCGGGGAGCTGTTTTTT. Encoded protein: CASSLYGSVSTGELFF.

This clonotype was counted a few times. The V gene is TRBV6-1, the J gene TRBJ2-2; perhaps D is TRBD1 or TRBD2 (5 bases each). With 7 bases removed from V and 6 bases from J, the gap between germline ends came to 21 bases. Germline loops: CDR1 MNHNS, CDR2 SASEGT. The CDR3 totals 16 residues. CDR3 residues: CASTGVWGTRAGELFF. The CDR3 nucleotides are TGTGCCAGCACCGGGGTTTGGGGGACGAGGGCCGGGGAGCTGTTTTTT.

V and J are TRBV11-2 and TRBJ1-3; D possibly corresponds to TRBD1 (6 bases). Trimming removed 5 bases at V and 0 bases at J, with 14 bases between. Germline CDR1 reads SGHAT; CDR2 reads FQNNGV. This CDR3 has 16 amino acids. CDR3 nucleotide sequence: TGTGCCAGCAGCCCCCACAGGGAGAGCTCTGGAAACACCATATATTTT. As protein: CASSPHRESSGNTIYF.

This clonotype came up a few times. The chain combines TRBV9 with TRBJ2-5; 12 bases are a match to TRBD2. The end of the DNA aligns better with TRBJ2-1, so the J call may be wrong. In germline, CDR1 is SGDLS, CDR2 YYNGEE. The CDR3 spans 16 residues. CDR3 sequence: CASTSSGRAPNDEQFF. CDR3 in DNA: TGTGCCAGCACCTCTAGCGGGAGGGCCCCCAATGATGAGCAGTTCTTC.

Regarding this clonotype: The germline gene is not matched at one end of the junction; a read error may be the cause. The genes are TRBV28 and TRBJ2-1; 7 bases map to TRBD2. From germline, CDR1 is MDHEN and CDR2 SYDVKM. This CDR3 contains 14 residues. The CDR3: CTSPPAGLAAEQFF. The CDR3 DNA reads TGTACCAGCCCTCCGGCGGGGCTAGCGGCAGAGCAGTTCTTC.

This clonotype was counted only a few times. This chain connects TRBV20-1 to TRBJ2-7; the D is unclear. The CDR3 spans 12 residues. Trimming stripped 7 bases from V and 6 bases from J, with 16 bases between. Germline loops: CDR1 DFQATT, CDR2 SNEGSKA (reference sequence). The CDR3, as DNA: TGCAGTGAAAGCCTCATTACTGGCGAGCAGTACTTC. Translation gives CSESLITGEQYF.

This chain links TRBV12-5 with TRBJ2-5; a possible D gene is TRBD2 (6 bases). The CDR3 covers 16 residues. V was trimmed by 0 bases and J by 2 bases, leaving 13 bases between them. Germline CDR1 and CDR2: LGHNT and FRNRAP. The CDR3 sequence is CASGLVWEDGQETQYF. CDR3 DNA sequence: TGTGCTAGTGGTTTGGTATGGGAGGATGGGCAAGAGACCCAGTACTTC.

This clonotype turned up a few times. The chain employs TRBV29-1 and TRBJ2-3; 11 bases match TRBD1. The CDR3 runs to 14 residues. Per germline, CDR1 SQVTM and CDR2 ANQGSEA. The V segment lost 4 bases and the J segment 5 bases; nucleotides outside the gene matches: 5. CDR3 sequence reads: CSVVLGQGGDTQYF. CDR3 sequence (DNA): TGCAGCGTTGTATTGGGACAGGGGGGAGATACGCAGTATTTT.

This clonotype turned up a few times. The J gene is TRBJ2-2, the V gene TRBV12-3 or TRBV12-4; maybe TRBD1 (5 bases). There are 18 residues in the CDR3. Trimming stripped 1 base from V and 5 bases from J, with 20 bases between. CDR3 sequence (DNA): TGTGCCAGCAGTTTAGGACAGATGGCCCGAACGAGGACCGGGGAGCTGTTTTTT. This codes for CASSLGQMARTRTGELFF.

This clonotype came up a few times. The chain carries TRBV20-1 and TRBJ2-5; TRBD2 aligns across 11 bases. The V gene end was trimmed by 5 bases and the J gene end by 0 bases; junction bases not matched to a gene: 5. Germline V gene sequence: CDR1 DFQATT, CDR2 SNEGSKA (reference sequence). There are 15 residues in the CDR3. The CDR3 loop is CSAQGTSGHQETQYF. The DNA for the CDR3 is TGCAGTGCTCAAGGGACTAGCGGCCACCAAGAGACCCAGTACTTC.

The rearrangement joins TRBV9 to TRBJ1-4; D not resolved. The CDR3 loop spans 17 amino acids. Trimming pared 0 bases from V and 0 bases from J, leaving 12 bases between. Germline V gene sequence: CDR1 SGDLS, CDR2 YYNGEE. CDR3 nucleotide sequence: TGTGCCAGCAGCGTAGCATGGGCAGATGCAACTAATGAAAAACTGTTTTTT. Amino acid sequence: CASSVAWADATNEKLFF.

The genes are TRBV29-1 and TRBJ2-3; no clear D gene. Germline lookup yields CDR1 SQVTM and CDR2 ANQGSEA. V lost 2 bases to trimming and J lost 9 bases, with 9 bases between them. The CDR3 is 11 amino acids. In DNA form, the CDR3 reads TGCAGCGTTGAAAGACGCGGCACGCAGTATTTT. Translated, it gives CSVERRGTQYF.

The chain carries TRBV4-1 and TRBJ2-7; TRBD2 aligns across 7 bases. Trimming removed 1 base from V and 3 bases from J; junction bases left unmatched: 6. The CDR3 covers 15 residues. CDR1 MGHRA and CDR2 YSYEKL come from the germline V gene. CDR3 region: CASSQGLAEYYEQYF. CDR3 DNA sequence: TGCGCCAGCAGCCAAGGACTAGCCGAATACTACGAGCAGTACTTC.

There are a few counts of this clonotype. This chain uses TRBV6-2 or TRBV6-3 with TRBJ1-5, with a tentative D call TRBD1 (6 bases). The CDR3 is 14 amino acids. V lost 6 bases, J lost 5 bases, and 14 bases lay in between. Germline V gene sequence: CDR1 MNHEY, CDR2 SVGEGT. The CDR3 sequence: CASSPISGDQPQHF. CDR3 nucleotide sequence: TGTGCCAGCAGCCCCATTTCAGGGGATCAGCCCCAGCATTTT.

The chain carries TRBV3-1 and TRBJ2-6; weak D call: TRBD1 (5 bases). The CDR3 length is 17 residues. V lost 3 bases and J lost 0, with 12 bases in between. Germline CDR1 is LGHDT and CDR2 is YNNKEL (reference sequence). The CDR3 loop reads CASSHDGHSSGANVLTF. In DNA, the CDR3 is TGTGCCAGCAGCCATGACGGACACAGCTCTGGGGCCAACGTCCTGACTTTC.

The chain recombines TRBV5-1 with TRBJ2-2; D remains ambiguous. Germline lookup yields CDR1 SGHRS and CDR2 YFSETQ. The CDR3 sequence is 14 residues long. V lost 4 bases to trimming and J lost 3 bases, with 10 bases between them. CDR3: CASSRAQDTGELFF. For the CDR3, the DNA is TGCGCCAGCAGCCGGGCGCAGGACACCGGGGAGCTGTTTTTT.

There are a few counts of this clonotype. J is TRBJ2-3 and V is TRBV12-3 or TRBV12-4; TRBD2 aligns across 8 bases. V lost 6 bases and J lost 4; bases outside the gene matches: 6. CDR3 length: 14 residues. DNA for the CDR3: TGTGCCAGCAGGCAGGGAGCGGGAGCAGATACGCAGTATTTT. Protein product: CASRQGAGADTQYF.

The gene calls are TRBV23-1 and TRBJ2-5, with D hard to call. TRBV23-1 is sorted into the ORF group, with uncertain function. The CDR3 loop spans 13 amino acids. The CDR3 region has the DNA TGCGTTGATACCACTGGAAATTCAGAGACCCAGTACTTC. It encodes CVDTTGNSETQYF.

The rearrangement links TRBV29-1 to TRBJ1-1, with D maybe TRBD1 (6 bases). The V end lost 6 bases, the J end lost 4 bases, and 15 bases lay between the germline ends. CDR1 and CDR2 from the germline V gene are SQVTM and ANQGSEA. This CDR3 comprises 13 residues. The CDR3 sequence is CSVIGQWGTEAFF. The CDR3 DNA reads TGCAGCGTGATTGGACAGTGGGGCACTGAAGCTTTCTTT.

CDR3 sequence (DNA): TGTGCCAGTTGTCCGGACCGAAGTACACATGGCTACACCTTC. Translation: CASCPDRSTHGYTF. V gene TRBV10-3 combines with J gene TRBJ1-2; D not resolved. V was cut by 10 bases and J by 6 bases, with 21 bases left in between. CDR1 is ENHRY and CDR2 is SYGVKD in the germline V gene. CDR3 length equals 14 residues.

This clonotype was seen more than once but under ten times. The chain carries TRBV10-3 and TRBJ2-5; TRBD2 matches at 9 bases. The CDR3 length is 13 residues. The germline gives CDR1 ENHRY, CDR2 SYGVKD. V lost 8 bases to trimming and J lost 5 bases; unmatched junction nucleotides: 6. The CDR3 sequence: CAISASGIETQYF. CDR3 nucleotides: TGTGCCATCTCGGCTAGCGGGATTGAGACCCAGTACTTC.

V is TRBV6-5 and J is TRBJ1-2; D unresolved. The CDR3 is 15 amino acids. Between the trimmed V and J ends, which lost 6 bases and 5 bases, there was a span of 19 bases. Germline V gene lookup returns CDR1 MNHEY and CDR2 SVGAGI. The CDR3 bases are TGTGCCAGCAGCTACACGGCCGGGAGTGGGTATGGCTACACCTTC. This gives the protein CASSYTAGSGYGYTF.

This clonotype was counted a few times. The chain recombines TRBV20-1 with TRBJ2-3; D is possibly TRBD1 (7 bases). CDR3 length: 15 residues. The germline CDR1 and CDR2 sequences are DFQATT and SNEGSKA (reference sequence). CDR3 loop: CSTWGAGGYTDTQYF. In DNA form, the CDR3 reads TGCAGCACCTGGGGGGCAGGGGGATACACAGATACGCAGTATTTT.

The table lists this clonotype with a few counts. This chain links TRBV6-6 with TRBJ2-5; 8 nucleotides agree with TRBD2. The J call may be incorrect, as the DNA end agrees better with TRBJ2-1. Germline V gives CDR1 MNHNY, CDR2 SVGAGI (reference sequence). The CDR3 runs to 13 residues. The CDR3, as DNA: TGTGCCAGCAGTCAACTAGCGGACAATGAGCAGTTCTTC. Amino acids: CASSQLADNEQFF.

This clonotype was detected only a few times. The rearrangement links TRBV5-1 to TRBJ2-5; D is unresolved. Germline-derived CDR1 and CDR2 are SGHRS and YFSETQ. Trimming cost V 0 bases and J 11 bases, with 17 bases left between them. This CDR3 is 14 amino acids long. CDR3 protein: CASSLDGPAYGQYF. The CDR3 region has the DNA TGCGCCAGCAGCTTGGATGGTCCTGCCTACGGGCAGTACTTC. The whole variable domain, filled in from reference TRBV5-1 and TRBJ2-5, reads KAGVTQTPRYLIKTRGQQVTLSCSPISGHRSVSWYQQTPGQGLQFLFEYFSETQRNKGNFPGRFSGRQFSNSRSEMNVSTLELGDSALYLCASSLDGPAYGQYFGPGTRLLVL.